Listed below are T cell receptor beta chains from one sample, sequenced in a study of identical twins. Each CDR3 protein gets one entry after TCRdb re-called the 5' RACE reads with MiXCR. The sample has around 490,000 distinct CDR3 sequences; approximately 15% are singletons. This sample was also put to use in a study of yellow fever vaccine responses in identical twins.

The sample was CD4+ T cells sorted from blood. Every receptor here comes from a young woman in good health. Both conserved end residues are part of each CDR3. Each record gives: D gene, V gene, clone size, J gene, CDR3 DNA, CDR3 protein. The D gene is left open where the match is weak. The size field is filled for only some rows; it gives once, few, many or a size class.

d_call: NA; v_call: TRBV29-1; clone_size: NA; j_call: TRBJ2-5; cdr3_nt: TGCAGCGGGGGACTTCTTGCCGGAGAGACCCAGTACTTC; cdr3_aa: CSGGLLAGETQYF
d_call: NA; v_call: TRBV10-3; clone_size: NA; j_call: TRBJ2-3; cdr3_nt: TGTGCCATCAAGGGCACAGATACGCAGTATTTT; cdr3_aa: CAIKGTDTQYF
d_call: TRBD2; v_call: TRBV7-7; clone_size: NA; j_call: TRBJ2-2; cdr3_nt: TGTGCTAGCAGTCGGCTCCGTTTTAGCGGGGGGCCACCAATTGCGAACACCGGGGAGCTGTTTTTT; cdr3_aa: CASSRLRFSGGPPIANTGELFF
d_call: NA; v_call: TRBV20-1; clone_size: NA; j_call: TRBJ2-7; cdr3_nt: TGCAGTGCTAGAGCGGCGGGGATGAACGAGCAGTACTTC; cdr3_aa: CSARAAGMNEQYF
d_call: TRBD2; v_call: TRBV5-6; clone_size: NA; j_call: TRBJ2-1; cdr3_nt: TGTGCCAGCAGCGGCCCTAGCGGGTCCTACAATGAGCAGTTCTTC; cdr3_aa: CASSGPSGSYNEQFF
d_call: NA; v_call: TRBV12-3/TRBV12-4; clone_size: many; j_call: TRBJ1-1; cdr3_nt: TGTGCCAGCAGTTTAGTACGGGGCGGTGAAGCTTTCTTT; cdr3_aa: CASSLVRGGEAFF
d_call: TRBD1; v_call: TRBV6-1; clone_size: many; j_call: TRBJ2-6; cdr3_nt: TGTGCCAGCAGTGGGGACAGGGCTGGGGCCAACGTCCTGACTTTC; cdr3_aa: CASSGDRAGANVLTF
d_call: TRBD2; v_call: TRBV7-8; clone_size: NA; j_call: TRBJ2-3; cdr3_nt: TGTGCCAGCAGCTTGCGAGCGGGAGTCTTGGCAGATACGCAGTATTTT; cdr3_aa: CASSLRAGVLADTQYF
d_call: NA; v_call: TRBV20-1; clone_size: few; j_call: TRBJ2-7; cdr3_nt: TGCAGTGCTAGAGATGCCCAAACAGGGACCTACGAGCAGTACTTC; cdr3_aa: CSARDAQTGTYEQYF
d_call: TRBD1; v_call: TRBV5-1; clone_size: few; j_call: TRBJ1-4; cdr3_nt: TGCGCCAGCAGCGCCGGGACAGGGCGGGAAAAACTGTTTTTT; cdr3_aa: CASSAGTGREKLFF
d_call: NA; v_call: TRBV19; clone_size: NA; j_call: TRBJ2-1; cdr3_nt: TGTGCCTGTAGTATTGGGCTAGCAGGCGATGAGCAGTTCTTC; cdr3_aa: CACSIGLAGDEQFF
d_call: NA; v_call: TRBV7-9; clone_size: few; j_call: TRBJ2-5; cdr3_nt: TGTGCCAGCAGCTCCCCCCGGCCGGCCCAAGAGACCCAGTACTTC; cdr3_aa: CASSSPRPAQETQYF
d_call: NA; v_call: TRBV5-6; clone_size: NA; j_call: TRBJ2-6; cdr3_nt: TGTGCCAGCAGCTTGACCCCCCGGGTCAACTCTGGGGCCAACGTCCTGACTTTC; cdr3_aa: CASSLTPRVNSGANVLTF
d_call: NA; v_call: TRBV2; clone_size: NA; j_call: TRBJ2-7; cdr3_nt: TGTGCCAGCAGAATAGGTTCCTACGAGCAGTACTTC; cdr3_aa: CASRIGSYEQYF
d_call: NA; v_call: TRBV30; clone_size: NA; j_call: TRBJ2-7; cdr3_nt: TGTGCCTGGAGCAGGGGAACCTACGAGCAGTACTTC; cdr3_aa: CAWSRGTYEQYF
d_call: TRBD1; v_call: TRBV5-6; clone_size: NA; j_call: TRBJ2-2; cdr3_nt: TGTGCCAGCAGCTTATTAAATCCAGGGGGTCGGTCCGGGGAGCTGTTTTTT; cdr3_aa: CASSLLNPGGRSGELFF
d_call: TRBD1; v_call: TRBV7-9; clone_size: few; j_call: TRBJ1-1; cdr3_nt: TGTGCCAGCAGCTTAAACCAGGGGGCCACTGAAGCTTTCTTT; cdr3_aa: CASSLNQGATEAFF
d_call: NA; v_call: TRBV3-1; clone_size: many; j_call: TRBJ1-1; cdr3_nt: TGTGCCAGCAGCCTTAGGGGGAAGGTGGAAGCTTTCTTT; cdr3_aa: CASSLRGKVEAFF
d_call: TRBD2; v_call: TRBV20-1; clone_size: few; j_call: TRBJ2-5; cdr3_nt: TGCAGTGCGAAAGCGGGGGCCACCCAAGAGACCCAGTACTTC; cdr3_aa: CSAKAGATQETQYF
d_call: NA; v_call: TRBV5-1; clone_size: many; j_call: TRBJ1-5; cdr3_nt: TGCGCCAGCAGCTTGGACCAAGGAGGGAATCAGCCCCAGCATTTT; cdr3_aa: CASSLDQGGNQPQHF
d_call: NA; v_call: TRBV3-1; clone_size: NA; j_call: TRBJ1-2; cdr3_nt: TGTGCCAGCAGCCATAGGCGTGATCCGGGCGGCTACACCTTC; cdr3_aa: CASSHRRDPGGYTF
d_call: NA; v_call: TRBV12-3/TRBV12-4; clone_size: few; j_call: TRBJ2-3; cdr3_nt: TGTGCCAGCTGGAAATCGGCAGGGCGCACAGATACGCAGTATTTT; cdr3_aa: CASWKSAGRTDTQYF
d_call: TRBD2; v_call: TRBV9; clone_size: NA; j_call: TRBJ2-1; cdr3_nt: TGTGCCAGCAGCGTAGCCGGCCCTAGCGGCCCCTTCAGCTCCTACAATGAGCAGTTCTTC; cdr3_aa: CASSVAGPSGPFSSYNEQFF
d_call: TRBD1; v_call: TRBV7-2; clone_size: NA; j_call: TRBJ2-7; cdr3_nt: TGTGCCAGCAGCTTAGACCCGGGACAGCTTCGCGAGCAGTACTTC; cdr3_aa: CASSLDPGQLREQYF
d_call: NA; v_call: TRBV2; clone_size: few; j_call: TRBJ2-2; cdr3_nt: TGTGCCAGCAGAGGGACCGTGGGCGGGGAGCTGTTTTTT; cdr3_aa: CASRGTVGGELFF
d_call: TRBD1; v_call: TRBV6-1; clone_size: NA; j_call: TRBJ2-4; cdr3_nt: TGTGCCAGCGGAAGCCGGGACAGGGAGATTAAAAACATTCAGTACTTC; cdr3_aa: CASGSRDREIKNIQYF
d_call: TRBD1; v_call: TRBV20-1; clone_size: many; j_call: TRBJ1-1; cdr3_nt: TGCAGTGCTAGGGGGACAGAGAACACTGAAGCTTTCTTT; cdr3_aa: CSARGTENTEAFF
d_call: NA; v_call: TRBV2; clone_size: few; j_call: TRBJ2-7; cdr3_nt: TGTGCCACCAGCAGGGAACCCTACGAGCAGTACTTC; cdr3_aa: CATSREPYEQYF
d_call: TRBD2; v_call: TRBV29-1; clone_size: many; j_call: TRBJ2-1; cdr3_nt: TGCAGCGTTGAGCGGGAGCGAAGGTTGAATGAGCAGTTCTTC; cdr3_aa: CSVERERRLNEQFF
d_call: NA; v_call: TRBV5-5; clone_size: many; j_call: TRBJ2-1; cdr3_nt: TGTGCCAGCAGCCGGACAGATTACAATGAGCAGTTCTTC; cdr3_aa: CASSRTDYNEQFF
d_call: NA; v_call: TRBV3-1; clone_size: few; j_call: TRBJ2-7; cdr3_nt: TGTGCCAGCAGCCCCAATTCTTCACCCTCCTACGAGCAGTACTTC; cdr3_aa: CASSPNSSPSYEQYF
d_call: NA; v_call: TRBV7-8; clone_size: few; j_call: TRBJ2-5; cdr3_nt: TGTGCCAGCTCCGGGGACGGACAGGGAGGGAGGGAGGAGACCCAGTACTTC; cdr3_aa: CASSGDGQGGREETQYF
d_call: NA; v_call: TRBV6-2/TRBV6-3; clone_size: few; j_call: TRBJ2-1; cdr3_nt: TGTGCCAGCAATCTCGGGACCCCGGTTATCAATGAGCAGTTCTTC; cdr3_aa: CASNLGTPVINEQFF
d_call: TRBD2; v_call: TRBV27; clone_size: many; j_call: TRBJ2-1; cdr3_nt: TGTGCCAGCAGTTTATCTAGCGGGAGCAATGAGCAGTTCTTC; cdr3_aa: CASSLSSGSNEQFF
d_call: NA; v_call: TRBV24-1; clone_size: NA; j_call: TRBJ2-7; cdr3_nt: TGTGCCACCAGTGATTTGGGACAGAACTCCTACGAGCAGTACTTC; cdr3_aa: CATSDLGQNSYEQYF
d_call: TRBD1; v_call: TRBV5-1; clone_size: many; j_call: TRBJ2-7; cdr3_nt: TGCGCCAGCAGCTTGGAGGGGGCCTCCTACGAGCAGTACTTC; cdr3_aa: CASSLEGASYEQYF
d_call: NA; v_call: TRBV29-1; clone_size: many; j_call: TRBJ2-7; cdr3_nt: TGCAGCGCCCAAAGCGCCGTCGCCTACGAGCAGTACTTC; cdr3_aa: CSAQSAVAYEQYF
d_call: TRBD1; v_call: TRBV20-1; clone_size: many; j_call: TRBJ2-1; cdr3_nt: TGCAGTGCTAGAGGGGACAGAAAAACCTACAATGAGCAGTTCTTC; cdr3_aa: CSARGDRKTYNEQFF
d_call: NA; v_call: TRBV20-1; clone_size: many; j_call: TRBJ2-7; cdr3_nt: TGCAGTGCTAGCGGCAGTAACTACGAGCAGTACTTC; cdr3_aa: CSASGSNYEQYF
d_call: NA; v_call: TRBV24-1; clone_size: NA; j_call: TRBJ2-1; cdr3_nt: TGTGCCACCAGTGAGCCGACAGGCGCCTACAATGAGCAGTTCTTC; cdr3_aa: CATSEPTGAYNEQFF
d_call: NA; v_call: TRBV10-3; clone_size: few; j_call: TRBJ1-2; cdr3_nt: TGTGCCATCAGGGCTGTAGACTATGGCTACACCTTC; cdr3_aa: CAIRAVDYGYTF
d_call: NA; v_call: TRBV9; clone_size: once; j_call: TRBJ2-7; cdr3_nt: TGTGCCAGCACCGAGTCGTCGGGGGAAATTTCCTACGAGCAGTACTTC; cdr3_aa: CASTESSGEISYEQYF
d_call: NA; v_call: TRBV11-2; clone_size: NA; j_call: TRBJ2-1; cdr3_nt: TGTGCCAGCACAGTTGGAACCTCATTTCGTAGCTCCTACAATGAGCAGTTCTTC; cdr3_aa: CASTVGTSFRSSYNEQFF
d_call: TRBD1; v_call: TRBV28; clone_size: few; j_call: TRBJ2-1; cdr3_nt: TGTGCCACTTTCTCGGGACAGCGCTACAATGAGCAGTTCTTC; cdr3_aa: CATFSGQRYNEQFF
d_call: TRBD2; v_call: TRBV12-3/TRBV12-4; clone_size: many; j_call: TRBJ2-5; cdr3_nt: TGTGCCAGCAGTCCGGGACTAGCGGACTCCCTAGAGACCCAGTACTTC; cdr3_aa: CASSPGLADSLETQYF
d_call: TRBD2; v_call: TRBV29-1; clone_size: few; j_call: TRBJ2-1; cdr3_nt: TGCAGCTCGCGACTAGCGGGAGATCTTAGTGAGCAGTTCTTC; cdr3_aa: CSSRLAGDLSEQFF